This TCR beta chain is drawn from a study of blood T cell repertoires in COVID-19. This CDR3 has 13 residues. The J segment lost 6 bases and the V segment lost 7 bases, leaving 8 bases of the junction unmatched. CDR1 and CDR2 from the germline V gene are LGHNA and YNFKEQ. Assay: immunoSEQ multiplex PCR; the TCRdb copy retains only in-frame clones and omits some. The profile covers around 310,000 clones, with around 89% appearing a single time and 12% taken by the ten largest. Material: peripheral blood. The chain carries TRBV4-2 and TRBJ2-7; TRBD2 matches 8 bases. The receptor's source is an older woman with acute or convalescent COVID-19. CDR3 bases: TGTGCCAGCATCCGGGCGGGGGGTCTCGAGCAGTACTTC. Translating gives CASIRAGGLEQYF.